A single sample is the source of the 21 T cell receptor beta chains below, sequenced in a study of identical twins. One entry per CDR3 protein, called by TCRdb with MiXCR from the 5' RACE reads. The data show some 790,000 distinct CDR3 sequences, 18% seen once. These data were likewise used in another study, on T cells expressing NK-cell markers.

Sequencing was done on a sample of PBMCs. The receptors come from a woman aged 18 to 35 in good health.

Only a few counts were recorded for this clonotype. V is TRBV3-1 and J is TRBJ2-1; 10 bases are shared with TRBD2. V shed 2 bases and J 3 bases; nucleotides not matched to a gene: 7. The CDR3 extends over 17 amino acids. CDR1 is LGHDT and CDR2 is YNNKEL in the germline V gene (reference sequence). CDR3: CASSQSASSGGYNEQFF. CDR3 DNA sequence: TGTGCCAGCAGCCAAAGTGCCTCTAGCGGGGGCTACAATGAGCAGTTCTTC.

The chain is built from TRBV5-4 and TRBJ2-3, with D tentatively TRBD1 (6 bases). The CDR3 spans 14 residues. Trimming took 3 bases from V and 2 from J, leaving 10 bases between them. The germline V gene has CDR1 SGHNT and CDR2 YYREEE (reference sequence). As DNA, the CDR3 is TGTGCCAGCAGCTCGGGACAAAACACAGATACGCAGTATTTT. Translated, it gives CASSSGQNTDTQYF.

The chain carries TRBV20-1 and TRBJ1-2; D gene unclear. Deletions cut 4 bases from V and 8 bases from J, with 11 bases between. The CDR3 sequence is 11 residues long. Germline V CDR1 and CDR2: DFQATT, SNEGSKA (reference sequence). CDR3 DNA: TGCAGTGCTATCGAACGTGGGGGCTACACCTTC. Translated, it gives CSAIERGGYTF.

The chain links TRBV7-2 to TRBJ2-7; D perhaps matches TRBD2 (6 bases). Germline-derived CDR1 and CDR2 are SGHTA and FQGNSA. Between the trimmed V and J ends, which lost 3 bases and 1 base, there was a span of 13 bases. This CDR3 is built from 15 residues. CDR3 in amino acids: CASSFQAGLSYEQYF. As DNA, the CDR3 is TGTGCCAGCAGCTTTCAAGCGGGCTTATCCTACGAGCAGTACTTC.

The rearrangement uses TRBV12-3 or TRBV12-4 and TRBJ2-3; possibly TRBD2 for D (6 bases). V dropped 1 base and J dropped 4 bases, with 12 bases sitting between them. The CDR3 contains 15 residues. In DNA form, the CDR3 reads TGTGCCAGCAGTTTAGGTGCGGGGTGGGCAGATACGCAGTATTTT. Amino acid sequence: CASSLGAGWADTQYF.

CDR3 DNA sequence: TGTGCCAGCAGTTCCACAGGGGGTGTTTTATACGAGCAGTACTTC. It is translated as CASSSTGGVLYEQYF. V and J are TRBV6-5 and TRBJ2-7; 8 positions match TRBD1. V shed 4 bases and J 4 bases; nucleotides not matched to a gene: 9. This CDR3 has 15 amino acids. The V gene's germline CDR1 is MNHEY and CDR2 SVGAGI.

This clonotype was detected a few times. This chain joins TRBV5-1 and TRBJ2-3; TRBD2 is a possible D gene (5 bases). The V gene's germline CDR1 is SGHRS and CDR2 YFSETQ. V was pared by 1 base and J by 5 bases, with 14 bases between. This CDR3 comprises 15 residues. In nucleotides, the CDR3 is TGCGCCAGCAGCTTGAGAGGGAGCCCGGTAGATACGCAGTATTTT. Amino acids: CASSLRGSPVDTQYF.

The gene calls are TRBV6-1 and TRBJ1-4; D possibly corresponds to TRBD1 (5 bases). Germline-derived CDR1 and CDR2 are MNHNS and SASEGT. The CDR3 sequence is 15 residues long. V was cut by 6 bases and J by 4 bases, with 15 bases left in between. CDR3: CASRRTGLGNEKLFF. The CDR3 DNA is TGTGCCAGCAGACGCACAGGCTTGGGTAATGAAAAACTGTTTTTT.

This clonotype was seen a handful of times. The chain employs TRBV15 and TRBJ1-6, with D possibly matching TRBD1 (5 bases). Trimming removed 4 bases from V and 10 bases from J, with 14 bases in between. The CDR3 extends over 14 amino acids. Per germline, CDR1 LNHNV and CDR2 YYDKDF (reference sequence). The CDR3 nucleotides read TGTGCCACCAGCATCGGGACCGGGGGGTCACCCCTCCACTTT. This gives the protein CATSIGTGGSPLHF.

This rearrangement joins TRBV30 to TRBJ1-5; D not resolved. CDR3 size: 14 residues. Trimming pared 3 bases from V and 1 base from J, leaving 10 bases between. Germline CDR1 is GTSNPN and CDR2 is SVGIG (reference sequence). CDR3 in DNA: TGTGCCTGGAGCCCTACAGTAAGCAATCAGCCCCAGCATTTT. It codes for CAWSPTVSNQPQHF.

This clonotype was counted a few times. V gene TRBV29-1 combines with J gene TRBJ1-1; no clear D gene. Per germline, CDR1 SQVTM and CDR2 ANQGSEA. V was pared by 5 bases and J by 1 base, with 5 bases between. The CDR3 has 11 residues. DNA for the CDR3: TGCAGCGTTCTGTGGAACACTGAAGCTTTCTTT. Translated, it gives CSVLWNTEAFF. The whole variable domain, filled in from reference TRBV29-1 and TRBJ1-1, reads SAVISQKPSRDICQRGTSLTIQCQVDSQVTMMFWYRQQPGQSLTLIATANQGSEATYESGFVIDKFPISRPNLTFSTLTVSNMSPEDSSIYLCSVLWNTEAFFGQGTRLTVV.

The chain links TRBV20-1 to TRBJ2-7; 10 nucleotides align to TRBD1. With 6 bases clipped from V and 6 bases from J, the junction kept 14 bases outside the gene matches. This CDR3 spans 15 amino acids. The V gene's germline CDR1 is DFQATT and CDR2 SNEGSKA (reference sequence). As DNA, the CDR3 is TGCAGTGCGAAACCACCGACAGGGGGCAAGGGCGAGCAGTACTTC. Translating it yields CSAKPPTGGKGEQYF.

The J gene is TRBJ2-7, the V gene TRBV5-4, with 9 bases that match TRBD1. Trimming removed 4 bases from V and 5 bases from J; junction bases left unmatched: 7. The CDR3 totals 14 residues. The germline gives CDR1 SGHNT, CDR2 YYREEE (reference sequence). The CDR3 sequence is CASSPGTGIHEQYF. The CDR3 DNA sequence: TGTGCCAGCAGCCCTGGGACAGGGATCCACGAGCAGTACTTC. The full variable domain, with the rest looked up from reference TRBV5-4 and TRBJ2-7, is ETGVTQSPTHLIKTRGQQVTLRCSSQSGHNTVSWYQQALGQGPQFIFQYYREEENGRGNFPPRFSGLQFPNYSSELNVNALELDDSALYLCASSPGTGIHEQYFGPGTRLTVT.

This chain links TRBV7-9 with TRBJ1-1; the match to TRBD1 covers 7 bases. The V and J ends lost 3 bases and 2 bases, in that order; junction bases with no gene match: 6. Germline V gives CDR1 SEHNR, CDR2 FQNEAQ (reference sequence). This CDR3 has 15 amino acids. CDR3 residues: CASSFRDSLNTEAFF. The CDR3 DNA reads as TGTGCCAGCAGCTTCCGGGACAGCCTAAACACTGAAGCTTTCTTT. The full variable domain, rest sourced from reference TRBV7-9 and TRBJ1-1, is DTGVSQNPRHKITKRGQNVTFRCDPISEHNRLYWYRQTLGQGPEFLTYFQNEAQLEKSRLLSDRFSAERPKGSFSTLEIQRTEQGDSAMYLCASSFRDSLNTEAFFGQGTRLTVV.

V gene TRBV12-3 or TRBV12-4 combines with J gene TRBJ1-2; D is unresolved. V dropped 6 bases and J dropped 4 bases, with 12 bases sitting between them. The CDR3 contains 13 residues. CDR3 sequence: CASSSANRYGYTF. The CDR3 DNA is TGTGCCAGCAGCTCGGCTAACCGCTATGGCTACACCTTC.

This clonotype was seen repeatedly, ten times or more. The CDR3 protein is CSARDSGRPSYNEQFF. DNA of the CDR3: TGCAGTGCTAGAGATTCCGGGCGGCCCTCCTACAATGAGCAGTTCTTC. V is TRBV20-1 and J is TRBJ2-1; D is unclear. In germline, CDR1 is DFQATT, CDR2 SNEGSKA (reference sequence). This CDR3 has 16 amino acids. V lost 0 bases and J lost 0, with 12 bases in between.

The rearrangement joins TRBV20-1 to TRBJ2-1, with TRBD2 matching 7 bases. CDR3 length: 15 amino acids. The germline gives CDR1 DFQATT, CDR2 SNEGSKA (reference sequence). V dropped 5 bases and J dropped 10; count of bases not matched to a gene: 17. The CDR3 protein is CSADLAGVLQGEQFF. The CDR3, as DNA: TGCAGTGCTGACCTCGCGGGAGTATTACAAGGGGAGCAGTTCTTC.

This clonotype has just a few counts. J is TRBJ2-3 and V is TRBV20-1; no clear D gene. CDR1 DFQATT and CDR2 SNEGSKA come from the germline V gene (reference sequence). The CDR3 spans 12 residues. The CDR3: CSVPSRTDTQYF. The CDR3 DNA is TGCAGCGTGCCAAGCCGTACAGATACGCAGTATTTT.

This clonotype was seen more than once but under ten times. The chain combines TRBV20-1 with TRBJ2-3; no reliable D call. Trimming cost V 0 bases and J 2 bases, with 12 bases left between them. Germline CDR1 is DFQATT and CDR2 is SNEGSKA (reference sequence). CDR3 length: 15 residues. For the CDR3, the DNA is TGCAGTGCTAGAGAAATGTCTGGGTCCACAGATACGCAGTATTTT. Amino acids: CSAREMSGSTDTQYF.

This clonotype came up a few times. The V and J genes are TRBV5-1 and TRBJ2-1; 10 bases line up with TRBD1. V lost 4 bases, J lost 8 bases, and 9 bases stayed unmatched. The CDR3 has 15 amino acids. Germline CDR1 and CDR2: SGHRS and YFSETQ. CDR3 nucleotides: TGCGCCAGCAGCATCAGGACAGGGGGACTCGATGAGCAGTTCTTC. This gives the protein CASSIRTGGLDEQFF.

The V call is TRBV20-1, the J call TRBJ2-7; 9 positions match TRBD2. The CDR3 extends over 14 amino acids. V gave up 5 bases and J gave up 3 bases; unmatched junction bases: 8. The germline V gene encodes CDR1 DFQATT and CDR2 SNEGSKA (reference sequence). CDR3 residues: CSAVGAGGYYEQYF. DNA for the CDR3: TGCAGTGCTGTCGGGGCGGGAGGGTACTACGAGCAGTACTTC.